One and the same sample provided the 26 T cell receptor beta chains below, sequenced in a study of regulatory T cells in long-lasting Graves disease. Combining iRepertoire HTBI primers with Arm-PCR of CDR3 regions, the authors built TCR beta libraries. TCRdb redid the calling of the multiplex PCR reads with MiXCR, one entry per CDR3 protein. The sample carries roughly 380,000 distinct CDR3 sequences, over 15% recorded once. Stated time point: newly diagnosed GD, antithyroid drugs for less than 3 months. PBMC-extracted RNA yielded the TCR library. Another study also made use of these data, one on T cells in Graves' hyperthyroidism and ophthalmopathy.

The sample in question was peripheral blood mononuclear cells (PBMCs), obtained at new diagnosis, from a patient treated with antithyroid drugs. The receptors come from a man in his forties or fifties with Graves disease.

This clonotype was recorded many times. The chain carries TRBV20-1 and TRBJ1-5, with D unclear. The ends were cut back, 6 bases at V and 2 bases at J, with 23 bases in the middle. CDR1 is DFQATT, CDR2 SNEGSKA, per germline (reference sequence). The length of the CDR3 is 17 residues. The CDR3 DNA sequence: TGCAGTGCCCCTTTGGGAAGGAAAGATAGCCGCAATCAGCCCCAGCATTTT. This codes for CSAPLGRKDSRNQPQHF.

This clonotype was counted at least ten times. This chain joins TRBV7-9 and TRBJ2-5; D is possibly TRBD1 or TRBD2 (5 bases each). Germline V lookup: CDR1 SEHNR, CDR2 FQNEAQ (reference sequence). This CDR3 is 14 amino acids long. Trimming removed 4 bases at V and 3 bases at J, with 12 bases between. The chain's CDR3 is CASSSYRDEETQYF. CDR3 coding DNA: TGTGCCAGCAGCTCCTACCGGGACGAAGAGACCCAGTACTTC.

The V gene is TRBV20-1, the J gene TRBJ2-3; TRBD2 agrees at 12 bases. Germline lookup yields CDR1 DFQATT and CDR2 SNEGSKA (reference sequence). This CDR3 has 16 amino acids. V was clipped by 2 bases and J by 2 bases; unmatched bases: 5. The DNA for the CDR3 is TGCAGTGCTAGATTCGGACTAGCGGGGAACACAGATACGCAGTATTTT. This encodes CSARFGLAGNTDTQYF.

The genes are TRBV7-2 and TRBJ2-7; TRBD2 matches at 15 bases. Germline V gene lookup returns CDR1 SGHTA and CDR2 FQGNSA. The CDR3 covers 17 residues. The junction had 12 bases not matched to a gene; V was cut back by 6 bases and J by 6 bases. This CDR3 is CASREGGLAGGRFEQYF. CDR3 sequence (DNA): TGTGCCAGCAGAGAGGGCGGACTAGCGGGGGGGCGCTTCGAGCAGTACTTC.

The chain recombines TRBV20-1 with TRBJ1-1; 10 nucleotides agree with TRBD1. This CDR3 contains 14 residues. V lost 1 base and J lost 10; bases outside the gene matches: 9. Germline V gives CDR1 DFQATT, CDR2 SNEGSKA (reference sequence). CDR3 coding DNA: TGCAGTGCTAGAGCCTGGCTTCGACAGGGGGCAGCTTTCTTT. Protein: CSARAWLRQGAAFF.

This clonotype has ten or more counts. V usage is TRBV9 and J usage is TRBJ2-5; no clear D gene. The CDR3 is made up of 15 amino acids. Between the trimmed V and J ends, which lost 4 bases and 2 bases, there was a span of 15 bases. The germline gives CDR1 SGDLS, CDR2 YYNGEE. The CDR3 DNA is TGTGCCAGCAGCCCCGAGCCGACCGCGCAAGAGACCCAGTACTTC. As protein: CASSPEPTAQETQYF.

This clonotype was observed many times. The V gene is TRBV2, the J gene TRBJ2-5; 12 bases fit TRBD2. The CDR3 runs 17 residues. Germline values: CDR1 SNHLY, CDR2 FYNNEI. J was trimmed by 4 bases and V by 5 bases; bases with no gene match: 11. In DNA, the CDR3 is TGTGCCAGCAGTTCTGGGGCTAGCGGGGGGGCCGCAGAGACCCAGTACTTC. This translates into CASSSGASGGAAETQYF.

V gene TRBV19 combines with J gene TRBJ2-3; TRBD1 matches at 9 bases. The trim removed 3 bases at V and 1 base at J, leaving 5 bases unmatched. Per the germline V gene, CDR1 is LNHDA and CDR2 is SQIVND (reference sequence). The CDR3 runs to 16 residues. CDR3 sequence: CASSIWTGAGTDTQYF. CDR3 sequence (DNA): TGTGCCAGTAGTATTTGGACAGGGGCTGGCACAGATACGCAGTATTTT.

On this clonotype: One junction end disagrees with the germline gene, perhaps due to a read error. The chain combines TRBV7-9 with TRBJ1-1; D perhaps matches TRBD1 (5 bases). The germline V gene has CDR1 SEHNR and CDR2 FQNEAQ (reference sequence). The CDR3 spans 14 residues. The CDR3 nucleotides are TGTGCCAGCAGCAGGGAGGGGTGGAACACTGAAGCTTCCTTT. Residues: CASSREGWNTEASF.

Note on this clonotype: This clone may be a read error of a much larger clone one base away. The CDR3 DNA follows: TGTGCCAGCAGCTTCAGAGACTTCCACCGTCCCCAGCATTTT. Its protein product is CASSFRDFHRPQHF. The chain links TRBV3-1 to TRBJ1-5; D call uncertain. Germline loops: CDR1 LGHDT, CDR2 YNNKEL (reference sequence). This CDR3 contains 14 residues. V was shortened by 5 bases and J by 10 bases, with 18 bases between the two germline ends.

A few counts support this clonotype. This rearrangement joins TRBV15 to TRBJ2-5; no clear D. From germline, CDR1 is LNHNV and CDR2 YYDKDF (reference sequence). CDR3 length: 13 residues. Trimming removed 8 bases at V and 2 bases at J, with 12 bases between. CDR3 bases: TGTGCCACCGCAGGATGGGGTCAAGAGACCCAGTACTTC. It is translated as CATAGWGQETQYF.

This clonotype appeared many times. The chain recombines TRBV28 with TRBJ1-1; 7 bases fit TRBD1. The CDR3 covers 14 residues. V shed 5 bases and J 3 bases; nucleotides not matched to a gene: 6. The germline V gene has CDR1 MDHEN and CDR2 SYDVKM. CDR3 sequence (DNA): TGTGCCAGCAGTAACCAGGGGGGGGACACTGAAGCTTTCTTT. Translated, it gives CASSNQGGDTEAFF.

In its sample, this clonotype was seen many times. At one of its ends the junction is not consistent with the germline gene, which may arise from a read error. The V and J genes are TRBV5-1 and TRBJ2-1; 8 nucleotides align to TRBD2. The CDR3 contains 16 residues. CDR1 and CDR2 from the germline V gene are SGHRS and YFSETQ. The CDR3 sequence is CASSRNAGGSYNEQFF. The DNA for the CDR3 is TGTGCCAGCAGCCGAAACGCGGGGGGCTCCTACAATGAGCAGTTCTTC.

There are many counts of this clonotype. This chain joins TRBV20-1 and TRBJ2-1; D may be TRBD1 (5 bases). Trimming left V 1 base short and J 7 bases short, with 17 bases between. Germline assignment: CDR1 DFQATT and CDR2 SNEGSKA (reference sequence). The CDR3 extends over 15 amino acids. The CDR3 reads CSARVARAFSNEQFF. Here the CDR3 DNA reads TGCAGTGCTAGAGTGGCCAGGGCCTTCTCGAATGAGCAGTTCTTC.

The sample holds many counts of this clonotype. Here the CDR3 DNA reads TGTGCCAGCCAGACTCGGGGGATGAACACCGGGGAGCTGTTTTTT. As protein: CASQTRGMNTGELFF. The V call is TRBV27, the J call TRBJ2-2; a possible D gene is TRBD2 (6 bases). The germline V and J ends were trimmed by 8 bases and 1 base, with 14 bases remaining between them. Germline V gene data show CDR1 as MNHEY and CDR2 as SMNVEV (reference sequence). The CDR3 loop spans 15 amino acids.

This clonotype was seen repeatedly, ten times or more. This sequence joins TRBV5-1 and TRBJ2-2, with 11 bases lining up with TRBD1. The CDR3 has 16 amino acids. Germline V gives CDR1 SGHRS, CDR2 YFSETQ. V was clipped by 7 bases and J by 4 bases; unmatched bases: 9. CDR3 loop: CASAKGQGEATGELFF. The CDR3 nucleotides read TGCGCCAGCGCAAAGGGACAGGGGGAAGCCACCGGGGAGCTGTTTTTT.

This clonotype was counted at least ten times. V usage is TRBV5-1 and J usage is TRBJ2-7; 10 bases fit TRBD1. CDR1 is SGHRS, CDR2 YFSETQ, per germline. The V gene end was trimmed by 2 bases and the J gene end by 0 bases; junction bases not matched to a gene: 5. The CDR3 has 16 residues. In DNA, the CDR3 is TGCGCCAGCAGCTTAGGACAGGGGGGGAGCTCCTACGAGCAGTACTTC. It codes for CASSLGQGGSSYEQYF.

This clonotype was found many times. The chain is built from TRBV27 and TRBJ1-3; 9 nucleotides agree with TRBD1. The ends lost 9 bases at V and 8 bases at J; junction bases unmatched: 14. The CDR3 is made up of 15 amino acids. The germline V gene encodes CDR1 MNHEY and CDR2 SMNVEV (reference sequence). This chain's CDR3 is CASREGDRDVYTIYF. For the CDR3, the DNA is TGTGCCAGTAGAGAAGGGGACAGGGACGTTTACACCATATATTTT.

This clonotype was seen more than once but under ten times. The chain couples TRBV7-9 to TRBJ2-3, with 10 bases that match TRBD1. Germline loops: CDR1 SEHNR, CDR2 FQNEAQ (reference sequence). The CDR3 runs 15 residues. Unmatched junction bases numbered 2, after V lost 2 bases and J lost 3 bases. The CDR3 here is CASSLRTGGTDTQYF. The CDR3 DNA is TGTGCCAGCAGCTTAAGGACAGGGGGGACAGATACGCAGTATTTT.

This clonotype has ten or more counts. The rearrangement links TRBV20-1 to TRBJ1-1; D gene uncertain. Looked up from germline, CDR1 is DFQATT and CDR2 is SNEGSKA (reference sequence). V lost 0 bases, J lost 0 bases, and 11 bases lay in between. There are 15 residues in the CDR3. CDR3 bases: TGCAGTGCTAGAGAGAGGACGGGATTGAACACTGAAGCTTTCTTT. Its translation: CSARERTGLNTEAFF.

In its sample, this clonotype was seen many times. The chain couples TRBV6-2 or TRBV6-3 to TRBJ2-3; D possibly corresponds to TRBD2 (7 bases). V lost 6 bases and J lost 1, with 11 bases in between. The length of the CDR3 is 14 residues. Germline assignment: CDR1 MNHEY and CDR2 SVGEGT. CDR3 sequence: CASRGGAGTDTQYF. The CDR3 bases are TGTGCCAGCAGAGGGGGGGCAGGCACAGATACGCAGTATTTT.

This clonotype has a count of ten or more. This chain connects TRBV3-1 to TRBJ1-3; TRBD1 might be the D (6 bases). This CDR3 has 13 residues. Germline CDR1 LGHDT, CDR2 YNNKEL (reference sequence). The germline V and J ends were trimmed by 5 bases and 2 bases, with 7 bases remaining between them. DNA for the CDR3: TGTGCCAGCAGCGGGGACACTGGAAACACCATATATTTT. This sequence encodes CASSGDTGNTIYF. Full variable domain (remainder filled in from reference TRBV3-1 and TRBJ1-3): DTAVSQTPKYLVTQMGNDKSIKCEQNLGHDTMYWYKQDSKKFLKIMFSYNNKELIINETVPNRFSPKSPDKAHLNLHINSLELGDSAVYFCASSGDTGNTIYFGEGSWLTVV.

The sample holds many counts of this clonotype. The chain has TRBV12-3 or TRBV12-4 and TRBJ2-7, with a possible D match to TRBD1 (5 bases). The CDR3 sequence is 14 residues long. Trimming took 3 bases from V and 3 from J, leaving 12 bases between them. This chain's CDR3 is CASSLEGEGYEQYF. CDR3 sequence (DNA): TGTGCCAGCAGTTTGGAAGGGGAAGGCTACGAGCAGTACTTC.

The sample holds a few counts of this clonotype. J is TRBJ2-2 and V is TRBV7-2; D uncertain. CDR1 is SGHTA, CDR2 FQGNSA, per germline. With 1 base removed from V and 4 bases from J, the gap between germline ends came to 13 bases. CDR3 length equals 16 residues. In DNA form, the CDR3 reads TGTGCCAGCAGCTTAGAGGGTCCGGTACTCACCGGGGAGCTGTTTTTT. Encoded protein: CASSLEGPVLTGELFF.

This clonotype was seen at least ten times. CDR3 bases: TGTGCCTGGAACGACGGGAACTATGGCTACACCTTC. Protein product: CAWNDGNYGYTF. V and J are TRBV30 and TRBJ1-2; D is unclear. The CDR3 is 12 residues long. Germline V gene sequence: CDR1 GTSNPN, CDR2 SVGIG (reference sequence). V lost 4 bases, J lost 2 bases, and 8 bases lay in between.

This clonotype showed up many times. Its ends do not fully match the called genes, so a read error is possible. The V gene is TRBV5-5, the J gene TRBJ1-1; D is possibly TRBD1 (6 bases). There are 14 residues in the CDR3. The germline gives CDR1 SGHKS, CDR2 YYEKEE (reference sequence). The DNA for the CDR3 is TGCGCCAGCAGCCTGGGACACCCAGGCGGTGAAGCTTTCTTT. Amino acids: CASSLGHPGGEAFF.